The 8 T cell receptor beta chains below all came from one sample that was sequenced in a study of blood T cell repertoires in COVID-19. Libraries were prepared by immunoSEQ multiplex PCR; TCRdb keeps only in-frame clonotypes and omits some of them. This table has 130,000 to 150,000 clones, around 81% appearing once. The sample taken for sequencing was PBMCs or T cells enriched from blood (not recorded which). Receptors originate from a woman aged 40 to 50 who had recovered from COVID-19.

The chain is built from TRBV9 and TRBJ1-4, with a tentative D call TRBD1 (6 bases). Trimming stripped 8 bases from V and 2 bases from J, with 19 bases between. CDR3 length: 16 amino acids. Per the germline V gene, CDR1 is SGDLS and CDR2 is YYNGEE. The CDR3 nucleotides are TGTGCCAGTTCGCGCGCCACAGGGATGACTAATGAAAAACTGTTTTTT. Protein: CASSRATGMTNEKLFF.

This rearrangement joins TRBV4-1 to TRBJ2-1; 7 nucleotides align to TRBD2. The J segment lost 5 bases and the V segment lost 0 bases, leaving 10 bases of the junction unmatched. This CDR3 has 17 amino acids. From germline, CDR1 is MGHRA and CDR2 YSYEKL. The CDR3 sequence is CASSQEIGLADNNEQFF. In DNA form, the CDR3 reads TGCGCCAGCAGCCAAGAAATAGGGCTAGCGGATAACAATGAGCAGTTCTTC.

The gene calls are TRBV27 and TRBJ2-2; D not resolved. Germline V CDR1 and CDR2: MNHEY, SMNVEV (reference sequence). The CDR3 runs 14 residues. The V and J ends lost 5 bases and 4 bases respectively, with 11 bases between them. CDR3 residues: CASSPHAGTGELFF. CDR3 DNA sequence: TGTGCCAGCAGTCCCCACGCAGGCACCGGGGAGCTGTTTTTT.

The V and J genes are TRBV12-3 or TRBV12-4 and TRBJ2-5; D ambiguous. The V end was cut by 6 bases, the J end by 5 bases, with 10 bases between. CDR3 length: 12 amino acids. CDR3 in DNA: TGTGCCAGCAGCCATAGTCCTGAGACCCAGTACTTC. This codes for CASSHSPETQYF.

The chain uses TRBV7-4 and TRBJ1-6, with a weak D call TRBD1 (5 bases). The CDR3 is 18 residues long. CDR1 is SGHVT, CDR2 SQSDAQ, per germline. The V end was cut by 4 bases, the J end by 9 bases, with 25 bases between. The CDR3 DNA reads TGTGCCAGCAGCTCGAGCATGGGATTGGAGGGGTTTAGTTCACCCCTCCACTTT. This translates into CASSSSMGLEGFSSPLHF.

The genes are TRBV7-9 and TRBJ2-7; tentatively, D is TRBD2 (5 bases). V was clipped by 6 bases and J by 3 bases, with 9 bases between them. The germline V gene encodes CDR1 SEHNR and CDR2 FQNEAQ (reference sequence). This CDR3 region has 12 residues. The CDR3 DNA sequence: TGTGCCAGCAGTCGAGGGATCTACGAGCAGTACTTC. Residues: CASSRGIYEQYF.

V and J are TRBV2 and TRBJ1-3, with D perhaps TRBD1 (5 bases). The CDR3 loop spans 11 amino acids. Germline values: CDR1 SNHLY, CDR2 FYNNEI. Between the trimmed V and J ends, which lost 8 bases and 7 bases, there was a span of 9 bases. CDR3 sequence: CASYGGNTIYF. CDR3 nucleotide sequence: TGTGCCAGCTACGGGGGGAACACCATATATTTT. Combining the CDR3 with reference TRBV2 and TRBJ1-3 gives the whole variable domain EPEVTQTPSHQVTQMGQEVILRCVPISNHLYFYWYRQILGQKVEFLVSFYNNEISEKSEIFDDQFSVERPDGSNFTLKIRSTKLEDSAMYFCASYGGNTIYFGEGSWLTVV.

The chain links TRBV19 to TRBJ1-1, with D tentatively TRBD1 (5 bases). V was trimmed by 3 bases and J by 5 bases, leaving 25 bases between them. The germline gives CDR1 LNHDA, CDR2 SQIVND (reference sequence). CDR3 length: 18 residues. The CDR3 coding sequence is TGTGCCAGTAGTATGAGGAGGGGTAGCGGGGGAGTAACGACTGAAGCTTTCTTT. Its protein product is CASSMRRGSGGVTTEAFF.